These 7 T cell receptor beta chains share one sample of origin, sequenced in a study of cytomegalovirus exposure and HLA in healthy donors. PCR amplification relied on 60 Vbeta primers (plus 13 Jbeta primers). Sequenced by immunoSEQ multiplex PCR; TCRdb stores in-frame clones only, minus some. Of about 180,000 clones listed, roughly three quarters are singletons. The source material was PBMCs. The origin of the receptors is a male donor in good health and CMV-seronegative.

The chain joins TRBV11-2 to TRBJ1-2; 7 bases fit TRBD1. The CDR3 contains 15 residues. From germline, CDR1 is SGHAT and CDR2 FQNNGV. V trimming: 1 base; J trimming: 2 bases; junction bases outside the gene matches: 4. This chain's CDR3 is CASSLAGGQNYGYTF. The CDR3 DNA reads as TGTGCCAGCAGCTTAGCTGGGGGACAGAACTATGGCTACACCTTC.

This sequence joins TRBV15 and TRBJ2-1; TRBD2 aligns across 7 bases. With V trimmed by 5 bases and J by 1 base, 8 bases remained unmatched. This CDR3 region has 16 residues. Germline CDR1 LNHNV, CDR2 YYDKDF (reference sequence). The CDR3 sequence is CATSGLLATSYNEQFF. The CDR3 nucleotides read TGTGCCACCAGCGGACTACTAGCGACGTCCTACAATGAGCAGTTCTTC.

This sequence joins TRBV30 and TRBJ2-1; TRBD1 is a possible D gene (6 bases). The CDR3 totals 12 residues. The germline CDR1 and CDR2 sequences are GTSNPN and SVGIG (reference sequence). V shed 0 bases and J shed 8 bases, with 8 bases lying between them. CDR3 bases: TGTGCCTGGAGTGTAAACAGGGATGAGCAGTTCTTC. Translating gives CAWSVNRDEQFF.

The table lists this clone with a few counts. J is TRBJ2-7 and V is TRBV4-1, with 14 bases lining up with TRBD2. V gave up 4 bases and J gave up 7 bases; unmatched junction bases: 6. The CDR3 sequence is 15 residues long. The V gene's germline CDR1 is MGHRA and CDR2 YSYEKL. The CDR3 here is CASSLGTSGSQEQYF. In DNA, the CDR3 is TGCGCCAGCAGCCTTGGGACTAGCGGGAGTCAGGAGCAGTACTTC.

This sequence joins TRBV6-5 and TRBJ1-1; 7 nucleotides align to TRBD1. CDR3 length equals 13 residues. The V gene end was trimmed by 8 bases and the J gene end by 1 base; junction bases not matched to a gene: 4. The germline CDR1 and CDR2 sequences are MNHEY and SVGAGI. This CDR3 reads CASQRTGNTEAFF. In DNA form, the CDR3 reads TGTGCCAGCCAGAGGACAGGGAACACTGAAGCTTTCTTT.

This chain uses TRBV25-1 with TRBJ1-2, with 7 bases fitting TRBD1. The germline V gene encodes CDR1 MGHDK and CDR2 SYGVNS. The trim removed 7 bases at V and 11 bases at J, leaving 13 bases unmatched. The CDR3 spans 13 residues. The CDR3 is CASTSPGRGLYTF. CDR3 coding DNA: TGTGCCAGCACCTCCCCCGGGAGGGGGCTTTACACCTTC.

This chain joins TRBV6-1 and TRBJ2-1, with 11 nucleotides matching TRBD2. Losses at the gene ends were 3 bases for V and 4 bases for J; bases not matched to a gene: 8. CDR3 length: 17 amino acids. Germline V gene lookup returns CDR1 MNHNS and CDR2 SASEGT. CDR3 loop: CASSDRALAGGYNEQFF. For the CDR3, the DNA is TGTGCCAGCAGTGATCGTGCTCTAGCGGGGGGATACAATGAGCAGTTCTTC.